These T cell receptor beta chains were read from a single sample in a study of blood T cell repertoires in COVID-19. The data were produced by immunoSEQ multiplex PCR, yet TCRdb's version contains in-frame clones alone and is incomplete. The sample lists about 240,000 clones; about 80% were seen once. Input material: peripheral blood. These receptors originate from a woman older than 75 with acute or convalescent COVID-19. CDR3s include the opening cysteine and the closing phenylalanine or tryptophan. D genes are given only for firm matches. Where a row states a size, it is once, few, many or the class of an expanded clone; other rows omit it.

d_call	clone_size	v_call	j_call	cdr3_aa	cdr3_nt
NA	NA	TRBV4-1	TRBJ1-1	CASSHSSGTGSGAFF	TGCGCCAGCAGCCACTCAAGCGGGACTGGGAGCGGAGCTTTCTTT
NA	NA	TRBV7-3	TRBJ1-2	CASSRGAGNYGYTF	TGTGCCAGCAGCAGAGGGGCGGGAAACTATGGCTACACCTTC
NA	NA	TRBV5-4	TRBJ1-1	CASSFGSATSTEAFF	TGTGCCAGCAGCTTTGGTAGCGCAACCAGCACTGAAGCTTTCTTT
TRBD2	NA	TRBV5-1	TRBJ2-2	CASSAGTSGRARHGELFF	TGCGCCAGCAGCGCCGGGACTAGCGGGAGGGCCAGGCACGGGGAGCTGTTTTTT
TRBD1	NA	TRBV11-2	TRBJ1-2	CASSPGGTGGGYTF	TGTGCCAGCAGCCCTGGGGGGACAGGGGGTGGCTACACCTTC
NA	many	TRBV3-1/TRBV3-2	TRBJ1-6	CASSLSSGENSPLHF	TGTGCCAGCAGCCTATCATCGGGAGAAAATTCACCCCTCCACTTT
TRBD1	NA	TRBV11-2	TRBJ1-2	CASSLPGGGGGYTF	TGTGCCAGCAGCTTACCAGGGGGCGGAGGCGGCTACACCTTC
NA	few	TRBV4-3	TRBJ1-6	CASSQEDRGNSPLHF	TGCGCCAGCAGCCAAGAAGATCGGGGGAATTCACCCCTCCACTTT
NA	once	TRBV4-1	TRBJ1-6	CASSQEWARDYNSPLHF	TGCGCCAGCAGCCAAGAGTGGGCCCGGGATTATAATTCACCCCTCCACTTT
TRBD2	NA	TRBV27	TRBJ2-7	CASRGRSGGVTYEQYF	TGTGCCAGCAGGGGCCGTTCGGGGGGTGTTACCTACGAGCAGTACTTC
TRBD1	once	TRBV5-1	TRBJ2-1	CASSLVGQESYNEQFF	TGCGCCAGCAGCTTGGTTGGACAGGAGTCCTACAATGAGCAGTTCTTC
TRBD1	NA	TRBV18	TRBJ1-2	CASSPSHDRAGGYTF	TGTGCCAGCTCACCATCTCATGACAGGGCTGGAGGCTACACCTTC
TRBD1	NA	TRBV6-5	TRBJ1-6	CASSYRTGVSSPLHF	TGTGCCAGCAGTTACAGGACAGGGGTCTCTTCACCCCTCCACTTT
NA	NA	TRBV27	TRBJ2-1	CASSLLGEYSFYNEQFF	TGTGCCAGCAGTTTATTGGGAGAATATTCTTTCTACAATGAGCAGTTCTTC
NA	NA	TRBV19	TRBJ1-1	CASTLRGEGNTEAFF	TGTGCCAGTACCCTGCGGGGGGAGGGGAACACTGAAGCTTTCTTT
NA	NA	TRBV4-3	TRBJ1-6	CASSQAFTGYNSPLHF	TGCGCCAGCAGCCAAGCTTTTACAGGCTATAATTCACCCCTCCACTTT
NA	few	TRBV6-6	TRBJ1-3	CASSYSRGGNTIYF	TGTGCCAGCAGTTACTCGAGAGGTGGAAACACCATATATTTT
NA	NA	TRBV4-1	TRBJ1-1	CASSQDWGGPRAEAFF	TGCGCCAGCAGCCAAGACTGGGGCGGCCCAAGGGCTGAAGCTTTCTTT
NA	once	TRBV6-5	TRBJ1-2	CASSNRVSGYTF	TGTGCCAGCAGCAACAGGGTCTCTGGCTACACCTTC
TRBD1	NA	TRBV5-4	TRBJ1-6	CASSLKGASPLHF	TGTGCCAGCAGCTTGAAGGGGGCTTCACCCCTCCACTTT
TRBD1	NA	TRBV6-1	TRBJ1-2	CASSGAQGAMSYGYTF	TGTGCCAGCAGTGGGGCTCAGGGGGCTATGAGCTATGGCTACACCTTC
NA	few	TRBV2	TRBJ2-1	CASRGAGRYNEQFF	TGTGCCAGCCGGGGGGCAGGCCGCTACAATGAGCAGTTCTTC
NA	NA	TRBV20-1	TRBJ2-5	CSARVGETQYF	TGCAGTGCTAGAGTCGGGGAGACCCAGTACTTC
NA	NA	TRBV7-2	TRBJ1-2	CASSQAIANYGYTF	TGTGCCAGCAGCCAAGCTATAGCTAACTATGGCTACACCTTC